This T cell receptor beta chain came from a study of T cells in Graves' hyperthyroidism and ophthalmopathy. Whole-study context: Before treatment of any kind, peripheral blood was taken at initial diagnosis. Study findings and constraints: Separating ophthalmopathy from stable hyperthyroidism was achieved by a 13 V-J model. Blood also showed most of the thyroid clonotypes that were expanded above 0.001.

CDR1 SGHTA and CDR2 FQGNSA come from the germline V gene. The V and J ends lost 2 bases and 2 bases respectively, with 9 bases between them. The CDR3 is 15 residues long. Comments on this clonotype: The antigen is undetermined.

It was uncontrolled infection, other autoimmune disease, pregnancy or lactation that excluded patients. Amplified TCR beta CDR3 regions came from RNA transcripts. Initially, a first-round RT-PCR of the TCR CDR3 employed the HTBI primer set. TCRdb ran MiXCR on the multiplex PCR reads and lists one entry per CDR3 protein. The data hold over 400,000 distinct CDR3 sequences, with about 14% observed a single time. Sequenced sample: blood. This chain joins TRBV7-2 and TRBJ1-4, with unresolved D. This TCR was recovered from a man between 18 and 29 years old with Graves' ophthalmopathy. CDR3 coding DNA: TGTGCCAGCAGCTTAATAGGGCTCACTAATGAAAAACTGTTTTTT. The encoded protein is CASSLIGLTNEKLFF.